These T cell receptor beta chains were read from a single sample in a study of T cell responses to AZD1222 COVID-19 vaccine. TCRdb's copy holds only in-frame clones and misses some; the assay was immunoSEQ multiplex PCR. This sample has 110,000 to 150,000 clones, with roughly 88% found just once. Material: peripheral blood, obtained 28 days after the second AZD1222 dose. These receptors all stem from an adult who received the AZD1222 COVID-19 vaccine. Both conserved end residues are part of each CDR3. A D gene is named only where the DNA matches it firmly. Clone size appears in some rows only: once, few, many, or a class for an expanded clone.

j_gene: TRBJ1-1
abundance: NA
d_gene: TRBD1
v_gene: TRBV29-1
CDR3nt: TGCAGCGTCGATGGATCGACAGGGCGGAACACTGAAGCTTTCTTT
CDR3aa: CSVDGSTGRNTEAFF

j_gene: TRBJ2-1
abundance: once
d_gene: TRBD2
v_gene: TRBV9
CDR3nt: TGTGCCAGCAGCGCGACTAGCGGGAGGGATGAGCAGTTCTTC
CDR3aa: CASSATSGRDEQFF

j_gene: TRBJ1-1
abundance: NA
d_gene: NA
v_gene: TRBV5-1
CDR3nt: TGCGCCAGCAGCTTGTTGAAAGTGAACACTGAAGCTTTCTTT
CDR3aa: CASSLLKVNTEAFF

j_gene: TRBJ1-1
abundance: NA
d_gene: NA
v_gene: TRBV5-1
CDR3nt: TGCGCCAGCTGGGCCCAGAACACTGAAGCTTTCTTT
CDR3aa: CASWAQNTEAFF

j_gene: TRBJ1-6
abundance: few
d_gene: NA
v_gene: TRBV2
CDR3nt: TGTGCCAGCAGTGGGGGTGTAAATAATTCACCCCTCCACTTT
CDR3aa: CASSGGVNNSPLHF

j_gene: TRBJ2-1
abundance: NA
d_gene: NA
v_gene: TRBV10-3
CDR3nt: TGTGCCATCAGTGATGGCAGGGGGGGCGATGAGCAGTTCTTC
CDR3aa: CAISDGRGGDEQFF

j_gene: TRBJ1-3
abundance: NA
d_gene: NA
v_gene: TRBV5-1
CDR3nt: TGCGCCAGCAGCTTGGTCCAGGTGTCTTCTGGAAACACCATATATTTT
CDR3aa: CASSLVQVSSGNTIYF

j_gene: TRBJ2-3
abundance: NA
d_gene: NA
v_gene: TRBV18
CDR3nt: TGTGCCAGCTCACCCATCGACCGAGTGGATACGCAGTATTTT
CDR3aa: CASSPIDRVDTQYF

j_gene: TRBJ1-1
abundance: NA
d_gene: NA
v_gene: TRBV9
CDR3nt: TGTGCCAGCAGCGGCCCAGGGATTTACGCTGAAGCTTTCTTT
CDR3aa: CASSGPGIYAEAFF

j_gene: TRBJ2-1
abundance: once
d_gene: NA
v_gene: TRBV6-6
CDR3nt: TGTGCCAGCAGTAACCTTATGAGCTCCTACAATGAGCAGTTCTTC
CDR3aa: CASSNLMSSYNEQFF

j_gene: TRBJ2-4
abundance: NA
d_gene: NA
v_gene: TRBV5-8
CDR3nt: TGTGCCAGCAGCTTCCGTACGAAACACTTC
CDR3aa: CASSFRTKHF

j_gene: TRBJ2-2
abundance: NA
d_gene: TRBD1
v_gene: TRBV6-5
CDR3nt: TGTGCCAGCAGCCCCGGGACAGGGTTCGGGGAGCTGTTTTTT
CDR3aa: CASSPGTGFGELFF

j_gene: TRBJ2-1
abundance: NA
d_gene: NA
v_gene: TRBV18
CDR3nt: TGTGCCAGCTCACCGGGTTATGAGCAGTTCTTC
CDR3aa: CASSPGYEQFF

j_gene: TRBJ2-4
abundance: NA
d_gene: TRBD2
v_gene: TRBV19
CDR3nt: TGTGCCAGTACTCACGGGGGGAGTAGAGCCAAAAACATTCAGTACTTC
CDR3aa: CASTHGGSRAKNIQYF

j_gene: TRBJ2-3
abundance: NA
d_gene: TRBD1
v_gene: TRBV6-5
CDR3nt: TGTGCCAGCAACGCGGACAGGTTAAGGACAGATACGCAGTATTTT
CDR3aa: CASNADRLRTDTQYF

j_gene: TRBJ2-1
abundance: NA
d_gene: TRBD2
v_gene: TRBV2
CDR3nt: TGTGCCAGCAGTGGGGGACTAGGCTCCTACAATGAGCAGTTCTTC
CDR3aa: CASSGGLGSYNEQFF

j_gene: TRBJ1-6
abundance: NA
d_gene: NA
v_gene: TRBV18
CDR3nt: TGTGCCAGCTCGCCCGGAGCGGATAGGAATTCACCCCTCCACTTT
CDR3aa: CASSPGADRNSPLHF

j_gene: TRBJ1-1
abundance: NA
d_gene: NA
v_gene: TRBV5-1
CDR3nt: TGCGCCAGCAGCATTAGTGCAGGGGTAGGGACTGAAGCTTTCTTT
CDR3aa: CASSISAGVGTEAFF

j_gene: TRBJ1-1
abundance: once
d_gene: TRBD1
v_gene: TRBV11-1
CDR3nt: TGTGCCAGCAGCTCGGGACAGGGGGGCACTGAAGCTTTCTTT
CDR3aa: CASSSGQGGTEAFF

j_gene: TRBJ1-4
abundance: once
d_gene: NA
v_gene: TRBV14
CDR3nt: TGTGCCAGCAGTTTGATCACCGGGCCTACTGAAAAACTGTTTTTT
CDR3aa: CASSLITGPTEKLFF

j_gene: TRBJ2-7
abundance: once
d_gene: NA
v_gene: TRBV7-8
CDR3nt: TGTGCCAGCAGCCCCCGCCGTGCGCGTGTCTCCTACGAGCAGTACTTC
CDR3aa: CASSPRRARVSYEQYF

j_gene: TRBJ2-3
abundance: NA
d_gene: TRBD2
v_gene: TRBV7-6
CDR3nt: TGTGCCAGCAGCCTAACGACTAGCTATACGATCACAGATACGCAGTATTTT
CDR3aa: CASSLTTSYTITDTQYF

j_gene: TRBJ1-4
abundance: NA
d_gene: NA
v_gene: TRBV12-3/TRBV12-4
CDR3nt: TGTGCCAGCAGCCGCAATGAAAAACTGTTTTTT
CDR3aa: CASSRNEKLFF

j_gene: TRBJ1-6
abundance: NA
d_gene: NA
v_gene: TRBV3-1/TRBV3-2
CDR3nt: TGTGCCAGCAGGGAAGGGGGAGGTGGACCCCTCCACTTT
CDR3aa: CASREGGGGPLHF

j_gene: TRBJ1-5
abundance: NA
d_gene: NA
v_gene: TRBV27
CDR3nt: TGTGCCAGCAGTTCACTCGAGTTCGGGGCACTGAATCAGCCCCAGCATTTT
CDR3aa: CASSSLEFGALNQPQHF

j_gene: TRBJ2-6
abundance: NA
d_gene: NA
v_gene: TRBV29-1
CDR3nt: TGCAGCGCCGGCTCCTTAGGGGCCAACGTCCTGACTTTC
CDR3aa: CSAGSLGANVLTF

j_gene: TRBJ2-1
abundance: NA
d_gene: NA
v_gene: TRBV19
CDR3nt: TGTGCCAGTACAGCGAACCACAATGAGCAGTTCTTC
CDR3aa: CASTANHNEQFF

j_gene: TRBJ2-7
abundance: NA
d_gene: TRBD1
v_gene: TRBV29-1
CDR3nt: TGCAGCGTTGGGGGACAGACCTACGAGCAGTACTTC
CDR3aa: CSVGGQTYEQYF

j_gene: TRBJ2-2
abundance: NA
d_gene: TRBD2
v_gene: TRBV3-1/TRBV3-2
CDR3nt: TGTGCCAGCAGCCCCGGGACTAGCGGGGGTAGGGAGCTGTTTTTT
CDR3aa: CASSPGTSGGRELFF

j_gene: TRBJ1-1
abundance: NA
d_gene: TRBD1
v_gene: TRBV27
CDR3nt: TGTGCCAGCAGCTCCCCTCCCGGGACAGTGAACACTGAAGCTTTCTTT
CDR3aa: CASSSPPGTVNTEAFF

j_gene: TRBJ2-7
abundance: NA
d_gene: TRBD1
v_gene: TRBV6-5
CDR3nt: TGTGCCAGCACCCGATACAGGGGCCCCTACGAGCAGTACTTC
CDR3aa: CASTRYRGPYEQYF

j_gene: TRBJ2-1
abundance: NA
d_gene: TRBD1
v_gene: TRBV6-5
CDR3nt: TGTGCCAGCAGTTATTCCGGGACAGGGGAGCAGTTCTTC
CDR3aa: CASSYSGTGEQFF

j_gene: TRBJ2-3
abundance: NA
d_gene: NA
v_gene: TRBV12-3/TRBV12-4
CDR3nt: TGTGCCAGCAGTTTTAATACAGATACGCAGTATTTT
CDR3aa: CASSFNTDTQYF

j_gene: TRBJ2-3
abundance: NA
d_gene: TRBD2
v_gene: TRBV9
CDR3nt: TGTGCCAGCAGCGTCCTAGCGGGAGGGGCAGATACGCAGTATTTT
CDR3aa: CASSVLAGGADTQYF

j_gene: TRBJ2-5
abundance: few
d_gene: TRBD2
v_gene: TRBV10-2
CDR3nt: TGCGCCAGCAGTGAGTTGAGCGGGAGTCTCCAAGAGACCCAGTACTTC
CDR3aa: CASSELSGSLQETQYF

j_gene: TRBJ1-3
abundance: once
d_gene: NA
v_gene: TRBV10-1
CDR3nt: TGCGCCAGCAGTGGAGGGGGACCTGGAAACACCATATATTTT
CDR3aa: CASSGGGPGNTIYF

j_gene: TRBJ1-1
abundance: NA
d_gene: NA
v_gene: TRBV19
CDR3nt: TGTGCCAGTAACAACAGGGATGGCACTGAAGCTTTCTTT
CDR3aa: CASNNRDGTEAFF

j_gene: TRBJ2-1
abundance: NA
d_gene: TRBD2
v_gene: TRBV9
CDR3nt: TGTGCCAGCAGCGTCACTAGCGGGGGCTACAATGAGCAGTTCTTC
CDR3aa: CASSVTSGGYNEQFF

j_gene: TRBJ1-3
abundance: NA
d_gene: NA
v_gene: TRBV6-5
CDR3nt: TGTGCCAGCAGTTACTCGGGGGCCGGAAACACCATATATTTT
CDR3aa: CASSYSGAGNTIYF